This TCR beta chain was captured in a study of Graves' ophthalmopathy and Graves' hyperthyroidism. Amplification of the TCR beta CDR3 regions used RNA transcripts (as template). Investigators did first-round RT-PCR with HTBI primers, then second-round multiplex PCR. TCRdb processed the multiplex PCR reads anew with MiXCR; each CDR3 protein has one entry. This table has about 1.1 million distinct CDR3 sequences, about 35% appearing once. This clonotype was recorded at least ten times. Its antigen remains unknown. CDR1 is PRHDT, CDR2 FYEKMQ, per germline (reference sequence). The CDR3 length is 12 residues. V was pared by 6 bases and J by 6 bases, with 8 bases between. The study's findings and limits: Ophthalmopathy was separated from stable hyperthyroidism by a 13-signature model with over 85% sensitivity and over 75% specificity.

Sequenced: peripheral blood or thyroid tissue (not recorded which). The chain couples TRBV13 to TRBJ2-2; D uncertain. This receptor was identified in an adult man with Graves' hyperthyroidism. The CDR3 region has the DNA TGTGCCAGCAGAAGGGTATCCGGGGAGCTGTTTTTT. Translation gives CASRRVSGELFF.